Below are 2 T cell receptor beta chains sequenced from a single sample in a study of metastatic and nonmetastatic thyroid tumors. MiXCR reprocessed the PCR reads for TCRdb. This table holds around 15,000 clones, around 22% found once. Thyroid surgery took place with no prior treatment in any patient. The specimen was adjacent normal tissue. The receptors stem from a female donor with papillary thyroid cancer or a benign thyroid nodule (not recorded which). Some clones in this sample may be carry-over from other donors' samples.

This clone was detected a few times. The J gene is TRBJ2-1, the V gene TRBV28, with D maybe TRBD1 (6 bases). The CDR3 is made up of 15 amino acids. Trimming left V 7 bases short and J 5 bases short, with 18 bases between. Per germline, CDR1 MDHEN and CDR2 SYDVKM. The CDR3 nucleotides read TGTGCCAGCACCCACTGGGGCAGGGGTGACAATGAGCAGTTCTTC. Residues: CASTHWGRGDNEQFF. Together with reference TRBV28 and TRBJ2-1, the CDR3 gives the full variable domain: DVKVTQSSRYLVKRTGEKVFLECVQDMDHENMFWYRQDPGLGLRLIYFSYDVKMKEKGDIPEGYSVSREKKERFSLILESASTNQTSMYLCASTHWGRGDNEQFFGPGTRLTVL.

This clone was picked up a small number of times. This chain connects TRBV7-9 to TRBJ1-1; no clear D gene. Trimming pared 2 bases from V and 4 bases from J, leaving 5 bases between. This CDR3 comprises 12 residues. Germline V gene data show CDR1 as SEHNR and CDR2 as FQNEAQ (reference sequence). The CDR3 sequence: CASSLRPTEAFF. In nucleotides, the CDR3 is TGTGCCAGCAGCTTAAGGCCCACTGAAGCTTTCTTT.